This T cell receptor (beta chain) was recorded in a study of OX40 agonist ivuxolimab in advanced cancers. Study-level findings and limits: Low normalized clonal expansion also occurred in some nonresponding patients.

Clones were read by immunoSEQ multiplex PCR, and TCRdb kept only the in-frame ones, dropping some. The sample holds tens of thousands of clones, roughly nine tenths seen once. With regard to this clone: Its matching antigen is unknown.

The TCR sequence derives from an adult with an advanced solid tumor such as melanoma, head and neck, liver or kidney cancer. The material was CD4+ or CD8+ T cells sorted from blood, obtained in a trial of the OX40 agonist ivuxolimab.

In DNA form, the CDR3 reads TGTGCCAGCAGGCAACGTCCACTCTCCTACAATGAGCAGTTCTTC. Protein: CASRQRPLSYNEQFF. This chain joins TRBV6-5 and TRBJ2-1; D is ambiguous. Germline-derived CDR1 and CDR2 are MNHEY and SVGAGI. The CDR3 contains 15 residues. The V end lost 6 bases, the J end lost 0 bases, and 12 bases lay between the germline ends.